This note documents a single T cell receptor (beta chain) sequence. The antigen is not known. Per germline, CDR1 MNHEY and CDR2 SVGAGI. The V end was cut by 4 bases, the J end by 9 bases, with 13 bases between. The CDR3 is 13 amino acids. The data were taken from a study of T cell clones after liver transplantation. Study background: Graft-donor-reactive sequences were compared with third-party-reactive TCRbeta sequences from pre-transplant mixed lymphocyte reactions. Samples came pre-transplant, pre-randomization before withdrawal, and post-randomization after withdrawal ended. Subjects received no induction therapy and standard immunosuppression until randomization at 12-24 months post-transplant.

Profiled with immunoSEQ multiplex PCR; TCRdb holds only in-frame clones, not every one. Of 65,000 to 85,000 clones in the sample, less than 90% are singletons; the top ten hold 2.1%. Study-level results: The donor-reactive repertoire was only partly measurable in two subjects, lacking donor cells.

This chain uses TRBV6-5 with TRBJ1-5; no clear D. This TCR came from a human patient who received a liver transplant. Some of the T cells might come from the graft donor. Sequences were derived from CD4+ T cells from blood, sampled around 48 months after liver transplant. CDR3 nucleotides: TGTGCCAGCAGTTCGGCGGGTCTCGGGCCCCAGCATTTT. Encoded protein: CASSSAGLGPQHF.